This T cell receptor beta chain was documented in a study of Graves' ophthalmopathy and Graves' hyperthyroidism. Hyperthyroidism is called stable when no ophthalmopathy develops within 18 months of follow-up. Clinical symptoms, serum thyroxine, TRAb, thyroid ultrasound and orbital computed tomography formed the basis of diagnosis. The authors used Ficoll-Paque density gradient centrifugation to separate PBMCs. The input was roughly 10 ml of fresh peripheral blood. There are a few counts of this clonotype. What it binds is unknown. The study, taken as a whole, reports: Blood repertoires reportedly contained most expanded thyroid clonotypes above 0.001 frequency.

Amplification of the TCR beta CDR3 regions used RNA transcripts (as template). First-round RT-PCR with HTBI primers preceded a second-round multiplex PCR. Each CDR3 protein is one row after TCRdb ran MiXCR on the multiplex PCR reads. Found here are about 620,000 distinct CDR3 sequences, 22% of them singletons; the top ten hold more than 5.5%. With 4 bases removed from V and 7 bases from J, the gap between germline ends came to 11 bases. CDR1 is SGHTA, CDR2 FQGNSA, per germline. The CDR3 totals 13 residues. This TCR was recovered from a young woman with stable Graves' hyperthyroidism. Some clones in this sample may be carry-over from other donors' samples. The rearrangement uses TRBV7-2 and TRBJ1-5; maybe TRBD1 (5 bases). Sequencing was done on a sample of peripheral blood. The chain's CDR3 is CASSWKGAQPQHF. In nucleotides, the CDR3 is TGTGCCAGCAGCTGGAAAGGGGCCCAGCCCCAGCATTTT.